Given below is one T cell receptor (beta chain) in context. As yet, its antigen is unknown. Trimming took 0 bases from V and 5 from J, leaving 13 bases between them. The length of the CDR3 is 15 residues. Germline CDR1 reads MNHNS; CDR2 reads SASEGT. This record comes from a study of cytomegalovirus exposure and HLA in healthy donors. Study-level points and caveats: The investigators catalogued about 170 TCR beta chains as cytomegalovirus-associated. Compared with the roughly 670-donor mean, an Asian-associated ancestry cluster reportedly had fewer N-insertions, according to a later analysis. Diagnosis of cytomegalovirus status made by the classifier reportedly showed high specificity and sensitivity. Confirmation was obtained in vitro that a few CMV-associated chains are specific for CMV antigens.

With 60 Vbeta and 13 Jbeta primers, the PCR was carried out. The protocol was immunoSEQ multiplex PCR, while the TCRdb copy is restricted to in-frame clones and leaves out a portion. The sample yields roughly 98,000 clones, roughly 74% seen once. Specimen: PBMCs. This TCR was recovered from a female donor in good health and CMV-seropositive. The V call is TRBV6-1, the J call TRBJ2-5; weak D call: TRBD2 (5 bases). The CDR3 loop reads CASSEAPDTRETQYF. The CDR3 bases are TGTGCCAGCAGTGAAGCACCCGACACTAGGGAGACCCAGTACTTC.